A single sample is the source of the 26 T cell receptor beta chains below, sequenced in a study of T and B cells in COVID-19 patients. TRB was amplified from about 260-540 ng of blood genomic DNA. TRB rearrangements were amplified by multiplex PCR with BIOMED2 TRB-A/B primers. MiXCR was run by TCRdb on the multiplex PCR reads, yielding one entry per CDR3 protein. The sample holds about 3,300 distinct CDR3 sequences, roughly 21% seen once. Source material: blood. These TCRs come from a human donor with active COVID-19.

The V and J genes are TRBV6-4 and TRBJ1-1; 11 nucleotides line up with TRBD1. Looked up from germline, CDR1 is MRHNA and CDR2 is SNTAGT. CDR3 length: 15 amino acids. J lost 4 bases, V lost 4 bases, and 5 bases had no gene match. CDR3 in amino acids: CASSATGTGGTEAFF. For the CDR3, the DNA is TGTGCCAGCAGTGCTACCGGGACAGGGGGCACTGAAGCTTTCTTT.

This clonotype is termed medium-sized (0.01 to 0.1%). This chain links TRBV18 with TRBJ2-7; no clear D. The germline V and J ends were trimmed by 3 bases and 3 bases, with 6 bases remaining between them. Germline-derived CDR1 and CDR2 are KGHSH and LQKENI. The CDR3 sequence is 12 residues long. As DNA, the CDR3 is TGTGCCAGCTCACCGGACGTCTACGAGCAGTACTTC. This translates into CASSPDVYEQYF.

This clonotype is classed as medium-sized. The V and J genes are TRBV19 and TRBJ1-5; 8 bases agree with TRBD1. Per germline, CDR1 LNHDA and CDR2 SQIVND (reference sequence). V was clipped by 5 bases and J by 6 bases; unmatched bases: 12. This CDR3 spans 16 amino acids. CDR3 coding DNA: TGTGCCAGTAGTGGACAGGGACTTAGGCCAGGTCAGCCCCAGCATTTT. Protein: CASSGQGLRPGQPQHF.

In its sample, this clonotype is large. DNA for the CDR3: TGTGCCAGTAGTATACTACAGGGTGGCACCGGGGAGCTGTTTTTT. Its protein is CASSILQGGTGELFF. The chain carries TRBV19 and TRBJ2-2, with D possibly being TRBD1 (6 bases). Germline assignment: CDR1 LNHDA and CDR2 SQIVND (reference sequence). The ends were cut back, 2 bases at V and 4 bases at J, with 11 bases in the middle. The CDR3 contains 15 residues.

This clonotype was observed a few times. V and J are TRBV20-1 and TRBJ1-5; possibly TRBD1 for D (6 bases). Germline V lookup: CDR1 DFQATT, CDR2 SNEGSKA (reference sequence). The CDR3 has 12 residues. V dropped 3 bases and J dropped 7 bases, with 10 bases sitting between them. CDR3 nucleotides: TGCAGTGCTAGGGGAGGGGGACAGCCCCAGCATTTT. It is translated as CSARGGGQPQHF.

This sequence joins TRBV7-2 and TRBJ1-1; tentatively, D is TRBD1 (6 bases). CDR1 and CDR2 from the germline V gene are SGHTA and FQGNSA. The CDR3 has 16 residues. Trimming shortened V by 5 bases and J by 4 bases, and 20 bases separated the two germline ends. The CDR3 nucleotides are TGTGCCAGCAGCCGTGGGGGCTCGGGGGGCGGCACTGAAGCTTTCTTT. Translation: CASSRGGSGGGTEAFF.

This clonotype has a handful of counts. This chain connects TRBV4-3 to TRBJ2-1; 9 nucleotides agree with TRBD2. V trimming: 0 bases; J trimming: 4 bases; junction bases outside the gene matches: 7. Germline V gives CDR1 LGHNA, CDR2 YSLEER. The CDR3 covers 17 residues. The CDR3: CASSQEGSGGQYNEQFF. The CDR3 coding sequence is TGCGCCAGCAGCCAAGAGGGTAGCGGGGGTCAGTACAATGAGCAGTTCTTC.

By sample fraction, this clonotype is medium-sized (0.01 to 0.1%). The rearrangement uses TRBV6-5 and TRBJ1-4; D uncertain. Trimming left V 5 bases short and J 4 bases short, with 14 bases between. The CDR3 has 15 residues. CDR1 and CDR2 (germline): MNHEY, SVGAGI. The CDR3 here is CASSNVRAINEKLFF. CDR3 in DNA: TGTGCCAGCAGTAATGTCCGGGCCATTAATGAAAAACTGTTTTTT.

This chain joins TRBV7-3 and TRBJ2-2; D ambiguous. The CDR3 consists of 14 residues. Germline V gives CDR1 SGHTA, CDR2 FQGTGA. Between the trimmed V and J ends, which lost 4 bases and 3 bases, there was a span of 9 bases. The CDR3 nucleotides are TGTGCCAGCAGCTCAAGACTCGACACCGGGGAGCTGTTTTTT. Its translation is CASSSRLDTGELFF.

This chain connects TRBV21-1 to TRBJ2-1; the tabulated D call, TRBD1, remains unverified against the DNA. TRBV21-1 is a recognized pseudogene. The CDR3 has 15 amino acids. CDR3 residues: CASSIRQGVYNEQFF. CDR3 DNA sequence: TGTGCCAGCAGCATTCGACAGGGAGTCTACAATGAGCAGTTCTTC.

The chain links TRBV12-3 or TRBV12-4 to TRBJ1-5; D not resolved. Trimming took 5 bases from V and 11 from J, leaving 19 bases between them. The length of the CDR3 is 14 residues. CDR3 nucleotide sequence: TGTGCCAGCAGTCGGGCCCAACGAGAAGGAACCCAGCATTTT. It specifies CASSRAQREGTQHF.

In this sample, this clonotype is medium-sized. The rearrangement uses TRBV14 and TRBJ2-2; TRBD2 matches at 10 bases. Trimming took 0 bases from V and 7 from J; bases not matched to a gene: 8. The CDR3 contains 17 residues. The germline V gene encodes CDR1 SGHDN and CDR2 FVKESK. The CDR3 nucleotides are TGTGCCAGCAGCCAAGACGCAGCGGGAGGGCCTGGCGGGGAGCTGTTTTTT. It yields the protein CASSQDAAGGPGGELFF.

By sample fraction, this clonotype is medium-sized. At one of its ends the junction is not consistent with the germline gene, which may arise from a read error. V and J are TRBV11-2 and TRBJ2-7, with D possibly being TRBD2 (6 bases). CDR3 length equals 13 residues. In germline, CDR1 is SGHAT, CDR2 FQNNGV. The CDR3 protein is CASSLDRGDSRTF. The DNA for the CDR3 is TGTGCCAGCAGCTTAGATCGAGGGGACTCCCGGACCTTC. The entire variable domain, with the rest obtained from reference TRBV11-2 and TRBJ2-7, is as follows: EAGVAQSPRYKIIEKRQSVAFWCNPISGHATLYWYQQILGQGPKLLIQFQNNGVVDDSQLPKDRFSAERLKGVDSTLKIQPAKLEDSAVYLCASSLDRGDSRTFGPGTRLTVT.

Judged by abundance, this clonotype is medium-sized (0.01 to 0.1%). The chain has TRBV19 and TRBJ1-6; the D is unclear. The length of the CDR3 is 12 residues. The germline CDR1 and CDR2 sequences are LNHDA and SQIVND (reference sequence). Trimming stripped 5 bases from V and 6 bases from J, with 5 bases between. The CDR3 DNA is TGTGCCAGTAGTGAAGTTAATTCACCCCTCCACTTT. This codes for CASSEVNSPLHF.

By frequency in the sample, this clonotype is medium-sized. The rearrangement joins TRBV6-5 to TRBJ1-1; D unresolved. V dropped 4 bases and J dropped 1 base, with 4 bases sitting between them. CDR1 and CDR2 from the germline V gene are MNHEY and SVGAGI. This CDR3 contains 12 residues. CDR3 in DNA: TGTGCCAGCAGTTTTACGAACACTGAAGCTTTCTTT. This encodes CASSFTNTEAFF.

Here the CDR3 reads CASSYAGTSGHEQYF. The DNA for the CDR3 is TGTGCCAGCAGTTATGCCGGGACTAGCGGCCACGAGCAGTACTTC. V usage is TRBV27 and J usage is TRBJ2-7, with 11 nucleotides matching TRBD2. Germline-derived CDR1 and CDR2 are MNHEY and SMNVEV (reference sequence). The V gene end was trimmed by 4 bases and the J gene end by 5 bases; junction bases not matched to a gene: 7. There are 15 residues in the CDR3.

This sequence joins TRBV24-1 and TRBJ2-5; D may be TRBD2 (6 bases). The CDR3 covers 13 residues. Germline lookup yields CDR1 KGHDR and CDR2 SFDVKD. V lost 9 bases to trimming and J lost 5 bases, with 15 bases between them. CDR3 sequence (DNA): TGTGCCACCCGGGGATCTAGCGAGGAGACCCAGTACTTC. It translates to CATRGSSEETQYF.

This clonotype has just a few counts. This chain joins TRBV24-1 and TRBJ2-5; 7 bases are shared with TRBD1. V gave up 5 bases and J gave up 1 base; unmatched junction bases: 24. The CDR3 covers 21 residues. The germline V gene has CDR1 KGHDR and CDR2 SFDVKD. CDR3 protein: CATSGTLLRDSTRDFQETQYF. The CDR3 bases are TGTGCCACCAGTGGGACACTTTTGAGGGACAGTACCCGAGATTTCCAAGAGACCCAGTACTTC.

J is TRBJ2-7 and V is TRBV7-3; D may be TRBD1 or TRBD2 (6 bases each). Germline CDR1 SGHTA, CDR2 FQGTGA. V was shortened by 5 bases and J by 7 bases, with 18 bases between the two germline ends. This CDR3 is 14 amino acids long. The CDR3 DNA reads TGTGCCAGCAGCCCCGGGGGCGGGCGGGTGGAGCAGTACTTC. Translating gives CASSPGGGRVEQYF.

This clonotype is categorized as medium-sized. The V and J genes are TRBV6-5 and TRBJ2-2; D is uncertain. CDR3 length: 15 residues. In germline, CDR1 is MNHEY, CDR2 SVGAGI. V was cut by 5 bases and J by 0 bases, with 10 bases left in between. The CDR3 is CASSPQTTNTGELFF. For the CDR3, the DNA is TGTGCCAGCAGTCCCCAGACAACGAACACCGGGGAGCTGTTTTTT.

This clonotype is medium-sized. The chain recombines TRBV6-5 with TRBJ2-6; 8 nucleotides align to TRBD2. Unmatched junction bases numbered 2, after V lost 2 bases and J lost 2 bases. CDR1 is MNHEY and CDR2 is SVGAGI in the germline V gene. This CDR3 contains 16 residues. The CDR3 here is CASSYIAGPGANVLTF. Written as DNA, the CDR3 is TGTGCCAGCAGTTACATAGCGGGGCCTGGGGCCAACGTCCTGACTTTC.

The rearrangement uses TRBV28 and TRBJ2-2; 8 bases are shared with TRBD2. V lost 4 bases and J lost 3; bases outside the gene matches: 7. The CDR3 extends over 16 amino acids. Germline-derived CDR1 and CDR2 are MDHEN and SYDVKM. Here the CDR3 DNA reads TGTGCCAGCAGTTCGGGGGGGGGGTCCCACACCGGGGAGCTGTTTTTT. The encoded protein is CASSSGGGSHTGELFF.

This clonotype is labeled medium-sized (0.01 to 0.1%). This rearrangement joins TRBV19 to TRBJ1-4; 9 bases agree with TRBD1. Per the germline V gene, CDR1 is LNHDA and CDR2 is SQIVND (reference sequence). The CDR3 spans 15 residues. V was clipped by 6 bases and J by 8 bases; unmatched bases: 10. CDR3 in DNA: TGTGCCAGTAGCTCCGGGACAGGGAATTCGGAAAAACTGTTTTTT. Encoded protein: CASSSGTGNSEKLFF.

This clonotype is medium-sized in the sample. CDR3 region: CASGRQGADEQFF. DNA for the CDR3: TGTGCCAGCGGACGACAGGGGGCCGATGAGCAGTTCTTC. J is TRBJ2-1 and V is TRBV5-4, with 10 bases fitting TRBD1. V was clipped by 7 bases and J by 8 bases; unmatched bases: 6. The CDR3 loop spans 13 amino acids. CDR1 and CDR2 (germline): SGHNT, YYREEE (reference sequence).

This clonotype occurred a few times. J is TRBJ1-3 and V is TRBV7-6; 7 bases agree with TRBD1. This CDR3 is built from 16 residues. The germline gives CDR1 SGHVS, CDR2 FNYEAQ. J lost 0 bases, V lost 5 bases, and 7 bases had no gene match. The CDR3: CASSPQGPNSGNTIYF. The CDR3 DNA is TGTGCCAGCAGCCCACAGGGGCCTAACTCTGGAAACACCATATATTTT.

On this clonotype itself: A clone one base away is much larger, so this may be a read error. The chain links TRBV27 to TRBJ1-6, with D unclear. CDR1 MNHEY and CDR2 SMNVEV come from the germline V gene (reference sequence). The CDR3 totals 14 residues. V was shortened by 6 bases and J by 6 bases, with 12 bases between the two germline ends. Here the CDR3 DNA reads TGTGCCAGCAGCTTACAGTGGGCTAATTCACCCCTCCACTTT. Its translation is CASSLQWANSPLHF.